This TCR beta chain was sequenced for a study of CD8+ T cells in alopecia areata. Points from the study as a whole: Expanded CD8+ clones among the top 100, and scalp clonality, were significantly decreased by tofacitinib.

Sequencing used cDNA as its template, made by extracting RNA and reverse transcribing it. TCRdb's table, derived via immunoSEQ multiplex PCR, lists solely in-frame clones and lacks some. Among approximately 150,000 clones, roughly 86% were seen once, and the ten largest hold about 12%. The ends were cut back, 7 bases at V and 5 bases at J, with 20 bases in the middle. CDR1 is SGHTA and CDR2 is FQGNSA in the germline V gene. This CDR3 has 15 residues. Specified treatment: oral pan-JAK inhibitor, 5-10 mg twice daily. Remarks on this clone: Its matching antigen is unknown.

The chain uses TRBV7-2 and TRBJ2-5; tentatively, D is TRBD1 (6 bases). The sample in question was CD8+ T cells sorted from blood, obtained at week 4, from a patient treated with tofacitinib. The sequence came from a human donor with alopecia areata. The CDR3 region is CASNQYSSRGETQYF. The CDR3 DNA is TGTGCCAGCAACCAATACAGCTCTAGGGGGGAGACCCAGTACTTC.